A selection of T cell receptor beta chains follows, all from one sample in a study of T cell responses to AZD1222 COVID-19 vaccine. TCRdb's table, derived via immunoSEQ multiplex PCR, lists solely in-frame clones and lacks some. This table has some 150,000 clones, about 93% appearing once. Sequenced here: peripheral blood, sampled on day 0 of AZD1222 vaccination. The receptors originated from an adult in good health. The CDR3 runs from the conserved cysteine through the conserved F or W. Each record gives: J gene, D gene, V gene, clone size, CDR3 DNA, CDR3 protein. A D gene is named only where the DNA matches it firmly. Clone size, where shown, is once, few, many, or a class for clones that have expanded.

TRBJ1-5	NA	TRBV15	NA	TGTGCCACCAGCCACGGACCCCCGGGAGGCAATCAGCCCCAGCATTTT	CATSHGPPGGNQPQHF
TRBJ1-2	TRBD1	TRBV29-1	NA	TGCAGCGTCTCAGGGGGAACGCTTTCCCAATATGGCTACACCTTC	CSVSGGTLSQYGYTF
TRBJ1-6	NA	TRBV5-1	NA	TGCGCCAGCAGCTTCTCTTCGGGATATGGTAATTCACCCCTCCACTTT	CASSFSSGYGNSPLHF
TRBJ1-1	TRBD1	TRBV3-1/TRBV3-2	once	TGTGCCAGCAGCTTTCAGGGGGCTAGTATGAACACTGAAGCTTTCTTT	CASSFQGASMNTEAFF
TRBJ1-2	NA	TRBV6-5	NA	TGTGCCAGCAGCCGACCGGGGGGGGCGAAATATGGCTACACCTTC	CASSRPGGAKYGYTF
TRBJ2-3	TRBD2	TRBV20-1	NA	TGCAGTGCTGGGGACTATGATACGCAGTATTTT	CSAGDYDTQYF
TRBJ2-3	NA	TRBV18	NA	TGTGCCAGCTCTCCGGGAGCTAGCACAGATACGCAGTATTTT	CASSPGASTDTQYF
TRBJ2-7	NA	TRBV6-5	once	TGTGCCAGCAGTTACGATTTGGGGGGATTCGAGCAGTACTTC	CASSYDLGGFEQYF
TRBJ2-4	NA	TRBV11-2	NA	TGTGCCAGCAGCTTCCAGGGACCACTAGCCAAAAACATTCAGTACTTC	CASSFQGPLAKNIQYF
TRBJ1-1	NA	TRBV11-2	NA	TGTGCCAGCAGCTTAGCGGCAGGGCGAGGTGTTGAAGCTTTCTTT	CASSLAAGRGVEAFF
TRBJ1-1	NA	TRBV24-1	NA	TGTGCCACCAGTGATTTTTCAGGGAGGGGGACTGAAGCTTTCTTT	CATSDFSGRGTEAFF
TRBJ1-1	NA	TRBV7-9	NA	TGTGCCAGCAGCCGCCGGCAGGCGGCCGGTGGCACTGAAGCTTTCTTT	CASSRRQAAGGTEAFF
TRBJ2-7	NA	TRBV28	NA	TGTGCCAGCAGTTTGGGGGGGGGCAGCGGATTCTACGAGCAGTACTTC	CASSLGGGSGFYEQYF
TRBJ1-2	NA	TRBV29-1	NA	TGCAGCGTTGAAGATCTTGGGGACATAGACGGCTACACCTTC	CSVEDLGDIDGYTF
TRBJ1-2	NA	TRBV2	NA	TGTGCCACCCTTTCTGGAGGCTACACCTTC	CATLSGGYTF
TRBJ2-2	NA	TRBV2	NA	TGTGCCACCAGGCTAACCGGGGAGCTGTTTTTT	CATRLTGELFF
TRBJ1-2	NA	TRBV5-6	NA	TGTGCCAGCATCACTAGGTTCGGGGGGATCCATGGCTACACCTTC	CASITRFGGIHGYTF
TRBJ1-1	NA	TRBV5-1	NA	TGCGCCAGCAGCTCGGACGGACTGAACACTGAAGCTTTCTTT	CASSSDGLNTEAFF
TRBJ2-3	NA	TRBV6-5	once	TGTGCCAGCAGTTACTGGGGGCCGCCTCTCACAGATACGCAGTATTTT	CASSYWGPPLTDTQYF
TRBJ1-5	NA	TRBV12-5	NA	TGTGCTAGTGGTCGGGCCGTTGAACAGCCCCAGCATTTT	CASGRAVEQPQHF
TRBJ2-5	NA	TRBV20-1	NA	TGCAGTGTTGACTCCGGGGAGACCCAGTACTTC	CSVDSGETQYF
TRBJ2-1	TRBD2	TRBV19	NA	TGTGCCAGTAACCCTAGCGGAGTCACCTACAATGAGCAGTTCTTC	CASNPSGVTYNEQFF
TRBJ2-3	TRBD2	TRBV9	NA	TGTGCCAGCAGCGTAGGTACGGGGGGGACCGATTCCACAGATACGCAGTATTTT	CASSVGTGGTDSTDTQYF
TRBJ1-1	NA	TRBV19	once	TGTGCCAGTAATCGGCCTGGGAGGGCGAACACTGAAGCTTTCTTT	CASNRPGRANTEAFF
TRBJ1-1	TRBD1	TRBV5-1	NA	TGCGCCAGCAGCCCGACAGGGGCGAACACTGAAGCTTTCTTT	CASSPTGANTEAFF
TRBJ2-2	TRBD2	TRBV6-5	NA	TGTGCCAGCAGTTTTACTAGCGTAACCGGGGAGCTGTTTTTT	CASSFTSVTGELFF
TRBJ2-7	NA	TRBV5-6	NA	TGTGCCAGCAGCTCTTTCGCCTACGAGCAGTACTTC	CASSSFAYEQYF
TRBJ2-7	TRBD2	TRBV19	NA	TGTGCCAGTAGTATTGCTAGCGGGGGATACGAGCAGTACTTC	CASSIASGGYEQYF
TRBJ1-3	NA	TRBV15	NA	TGTGCCACCAGCAGAGTTGGCAGGGCCCTCACTGGAAACACCATATATTTT	CATSRVGRALTGNTIYF
TRBJ1-2	NA	TRBV19	NA	TGTGCCAGTACCTCTAACTATGGCTACACCTTC	CASTSNYGYTF
TRBJ1-2	TRBD1	TRBV5-6	NA	TGTGCCAGCAGCGGCGGGACAGGGGGCCGGGGCGGCTACACCTTC	CASSGGTGGRGGYTF
TRBJ1-2	TRBD1	TRBV30	NA	TGTGCCTGGAGTGAGGCGACAGGGTGGTTTGGCTACACCTTC	CAWSEATGWFGYTF
TRBJ2-1	NA	TRBV7-2	NA	TGTGCCAGCAGCAAAATACGGGGAGATGAGCAGTTCTTC	CASSKIRGDEQFF
TRBJ1-1	NA	TRBV5-1	once	TGCGCCAGCAGCTTGGAGGGCGGCAACACTGAAGCTTTCTTT	CASSLEGGNTEAFF
TRBJ2-1	TRBD2	TRBV11-3	NA	TGTGCCAGCAGCCCGAGAGCGGGAGAGGGTAATGAGCAGTTCTTC	CASSPRAGEGNEQFF
TRBJ2-7	NA	TRBV2	NA	TGTGCCAGCAGTGACAGGGACTTCTACGAGCAGTACTTC	CASSDRDFYEQYF
TRBJ1-2	TRBD1	TRBV2	NA	TGTGCCAGCAGCCGGGACAGGGGGAGACCTAACTATGGCTACACCTTC	CASSRDRGRPNYGYTF
TRBJ2-3	NA	TRBV3-1/TRBV3-2	once	TGTGCCAGCAGCCCCCGGGGTGCCACAGATACGCAGTATTTT	CASSPRGATDTQYF
TRBJ2-2	TRBD1	TRBV18	NA	TGTGCCAGCTCACCGCCAGGGGGCACCGGGGAGCTGTTTTTT	CASSPPGGTGELFF
TRBJ1-2	TRBD1	TRBV5-1	once	TGCGCCAGCAGCTTGGTAGGGGACAGGGGGCAGGAAGACACCTTC	CASSLVGDRGQEDTF
TRBJ2-1	NA	TRBV6-5	NA	TGTGCCAGCATTTCGGGGGGGACAGGGAACAATGAGCAGTTCTTC	CASISGGTGNNEQFF
TRBJ2-7	NA	TRBV7-8	NA	TGTGCCAGCAGCTGGACGGAGGCCTACGAGCAGTACTTC	CASSWTEAYEQYF
TRBJ1-1	NA	TRBV11-2	NA	TGTGCCAGCAGCTTAGATAACGGCCTGTTGAACACTGAAGCTTTCTTT	CASSLDNGLLNTEAFF
TRBJ1-1	TRBD1	TRBV19	NA	TGTGCCAGTAGCGACAGGGACACTGAAGCTTTCTTT	CASSDRDTEAFF